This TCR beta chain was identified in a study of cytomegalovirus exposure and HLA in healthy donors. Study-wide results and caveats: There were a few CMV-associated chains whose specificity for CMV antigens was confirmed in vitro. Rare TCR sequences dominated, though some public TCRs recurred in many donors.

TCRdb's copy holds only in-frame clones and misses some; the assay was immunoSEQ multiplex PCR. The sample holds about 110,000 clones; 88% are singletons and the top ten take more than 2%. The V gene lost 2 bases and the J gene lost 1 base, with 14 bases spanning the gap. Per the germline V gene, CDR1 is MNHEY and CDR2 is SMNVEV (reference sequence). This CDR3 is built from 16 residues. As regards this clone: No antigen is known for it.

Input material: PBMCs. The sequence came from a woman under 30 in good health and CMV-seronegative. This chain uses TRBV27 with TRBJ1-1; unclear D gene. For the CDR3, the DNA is TGTGCCAGCAGTTTAGGGCCCCTGGGTAGGAACACTGAAGCTTTCTTT. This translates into CASSLGPLGRNTEAFF.